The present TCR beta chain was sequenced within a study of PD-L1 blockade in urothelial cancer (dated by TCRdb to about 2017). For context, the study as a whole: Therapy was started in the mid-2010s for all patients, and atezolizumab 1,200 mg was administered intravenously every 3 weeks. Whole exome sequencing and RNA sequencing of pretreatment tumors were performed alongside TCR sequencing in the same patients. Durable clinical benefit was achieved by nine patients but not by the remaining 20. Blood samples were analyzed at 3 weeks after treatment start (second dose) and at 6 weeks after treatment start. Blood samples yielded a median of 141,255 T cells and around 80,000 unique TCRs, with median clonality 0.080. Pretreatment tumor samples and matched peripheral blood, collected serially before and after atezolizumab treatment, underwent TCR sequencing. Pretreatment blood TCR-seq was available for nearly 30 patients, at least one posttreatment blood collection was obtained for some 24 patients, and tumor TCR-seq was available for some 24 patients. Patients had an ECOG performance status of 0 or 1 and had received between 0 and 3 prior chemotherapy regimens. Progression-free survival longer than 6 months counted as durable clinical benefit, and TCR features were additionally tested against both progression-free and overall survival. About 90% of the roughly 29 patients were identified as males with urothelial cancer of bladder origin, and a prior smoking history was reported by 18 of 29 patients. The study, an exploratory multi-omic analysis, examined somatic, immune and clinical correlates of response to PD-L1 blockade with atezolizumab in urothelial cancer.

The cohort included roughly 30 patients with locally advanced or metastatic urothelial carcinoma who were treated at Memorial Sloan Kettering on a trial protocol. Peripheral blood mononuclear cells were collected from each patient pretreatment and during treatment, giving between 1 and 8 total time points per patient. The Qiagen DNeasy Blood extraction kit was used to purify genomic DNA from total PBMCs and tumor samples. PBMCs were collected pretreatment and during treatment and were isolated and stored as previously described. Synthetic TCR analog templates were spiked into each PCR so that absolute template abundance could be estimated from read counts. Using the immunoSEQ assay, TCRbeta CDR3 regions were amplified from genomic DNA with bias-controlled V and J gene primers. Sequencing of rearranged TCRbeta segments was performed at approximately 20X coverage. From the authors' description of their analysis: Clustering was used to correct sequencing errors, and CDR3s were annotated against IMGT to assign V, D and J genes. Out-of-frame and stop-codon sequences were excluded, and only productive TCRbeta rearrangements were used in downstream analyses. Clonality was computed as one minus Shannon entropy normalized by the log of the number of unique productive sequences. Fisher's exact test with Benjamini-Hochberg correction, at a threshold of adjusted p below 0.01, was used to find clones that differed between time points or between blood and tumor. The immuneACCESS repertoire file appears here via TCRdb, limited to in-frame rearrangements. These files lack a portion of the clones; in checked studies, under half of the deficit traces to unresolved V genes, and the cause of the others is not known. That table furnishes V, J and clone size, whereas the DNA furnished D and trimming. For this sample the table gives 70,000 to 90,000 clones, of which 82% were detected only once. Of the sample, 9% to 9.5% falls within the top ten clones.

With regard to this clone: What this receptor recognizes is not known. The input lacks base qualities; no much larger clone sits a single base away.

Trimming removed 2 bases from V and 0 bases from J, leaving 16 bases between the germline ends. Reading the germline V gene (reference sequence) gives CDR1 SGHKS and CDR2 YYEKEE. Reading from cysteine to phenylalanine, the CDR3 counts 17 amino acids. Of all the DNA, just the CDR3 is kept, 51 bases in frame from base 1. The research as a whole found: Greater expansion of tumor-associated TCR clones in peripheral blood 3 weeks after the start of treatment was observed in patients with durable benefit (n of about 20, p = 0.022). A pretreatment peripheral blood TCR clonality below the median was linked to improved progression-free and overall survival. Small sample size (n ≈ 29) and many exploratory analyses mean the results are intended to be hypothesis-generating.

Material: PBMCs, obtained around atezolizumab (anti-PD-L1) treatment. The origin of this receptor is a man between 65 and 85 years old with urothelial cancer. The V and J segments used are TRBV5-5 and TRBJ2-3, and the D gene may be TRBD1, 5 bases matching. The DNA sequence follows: TGTGCCAGCAGCTTCTCTGACAGCTACCTCAGCACAGATACGCAGTATTTT. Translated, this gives CASSFSDSYLSTDTQYF. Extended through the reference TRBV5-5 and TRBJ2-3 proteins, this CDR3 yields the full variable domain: DAGVTQSPTHLIKTRGQQVTLRCSPISGHKSVSWYQQVLGQGPQFIFQYYEKEERGRGNFPDRFSARQFPNYSSELNVNALLLGDSALYLCASSFSDSYLSTDTQYFGPGTRLTVL.